Below are 19 T cell receptor beta chains sequenced from a single sample in a study of T cells after yellow fever vaccination. TCRdb recomputed calls from the 5' RACE reads with MiXCR, one row per CDR3 protein. Altogether more than 120,000 distinct CDR3 sequences are present, 7.7% being singletons, with the ten largest covering 0.73%. Sequences were derived from CD4+ T cells sorted from PBMCs, sampled 5 days after the yellow fever booster vaccination. The receptors come from a man aged 25-40 years who received the YFV17D yellow fever vaccine.

The V call is TRBV10-3, the J call TRBJ1-3; the D is unclear. The germline V gene has CDR1 ENHRY and CDR2 SYGVKD. CDR3 size: 16 residues. The V and J ends lost 2 bases and 0 bases respectively, with 11 bases between them. The CDR3 bases are TGTGCCATCAGTGAGGGGAGCCCCAGCTCTGGAAACACCATATATTTT. Its protein product is CAISEGSPSSGNTIYF.

Many counts were recorded for this clonotype. The chain has TRBV4-3 and TRBJ2-3, with TRBD2 identical over 7 bases. The CDR3 is 19 residues long. The V and J ends lost 0 bases and 5 bases, in that order; junction bases with no gene match: 17. Germline V CDR1 and CDR2: LGHNA, YSLEER. CDR3 nucleotide sequence: TGCGCCAGCAGCCAAGATCCCTTCGGGCGGGAGATGGGCGGAGATACGCAGTATTTT. It encodes CASSQDPFGREMGGDTQYF.

This clonotype occurred a few times. V is TRBV28 and J is TRBJ1-6; D uncertain. The germline V and J ends were trimmed by 10 bases and 6 bases, with 4 bases remaining between them. Germline CDR1 is MDHEN and CDR2 is SYDVKM. The CDR3 consists of 10 residues. For the CDR3, the DNA is TGTGCCACCGGTAATTCACCCCTCCACTTT. Translating gives CATGNSPLHF.

The chain recombines TRBV11-2 with TRBJ2-3, with D perhaps TRBD2 (5 bases). Germline V gene data show CDR1 as SGHAT and CDR2 as FQNNGV. The germline V and J ends were trimmed by 6 bases and 6 bases, with 16 bases remaining between them. The CDR3 sequence is 14 residues long. The CDR3 spells CASRSRLFGDTQYF. Here the CDR3 DNA reads TGTGCCAGCAGATCAAGACTATTTGGGGATACGCAGTATTTT.

Worth noting for this clonotype: A much larger clone is a single base away; this may be a read error. The chain combines TRBV5-1 with TRBJ2-4; either TRBD1 or TRBD2 may fit D (6 bases each). Germline V gives CDR1 SGHRS, CDR2 YFSETQ. The CDR3 runs to 13 residues. V was cut by 4 bases and J by 8 bases, with 13 bases left in between. CDR3 nucleotide sequence: TGCGCCAGCAGCCCAGAGGGGGGATACATTCAGTACTTC. Translated: CASSPEGGYIQYF.

This clonotype was observed a few times. The chain carries TRBV4-2 and TRBJ2-7; 9 bases match TRBD1. After removal of 3 bases from V and 3 bases from J, the junction contained 6 bases not matched to a gene. The CDR3 has 15 amino acids. Germline lookup yields CDR1 LGHNA and CDR2 YNFKEQ. CDR3 sequence (DNA): TGTGCCAGCAGCCAGCAGGGACAGGGAAACTACGAGCAGTACTTC. Amino acids: CASSQQGQGNYEQYF.

Comments on this clonotype: A junction boundary mismatches the germline segment, possibly from a read error. The rearrangement joins TRBV20-1 to TRBJ2-2; TRBD2 agrees at 7 bases. The length of the CDR3 is 15 residues. CDR1 and CDR2 from the germline V gene are DFQATT and SNEGSKA (reference sequence). In DNA, the CDR3 is TGCAGTGCTAGAGATGGCGGGAGCAACAACGGGGAGCTGTTTTTT. Its translation is CSARDGGSNNGELFF.

This clonotype was observed at least ten times. The chain joins TRBV5-1 to TRBJ2-3; TRBD2 agrees at 8 bases. The trim removed 0 bases at V and 2 bases at J, leaving 17 bases unmatched. The CDR3 sequence is 20 residues long. Germline CDR1 and CDR2: SGHRS and YFSETQ. The CDR3, as DNA: TGCGCCAGCAGCTTGGCCAGGAGCGGGAGCCCCGGCACTCACACAGATACGCAGTATTTT. Its protein is CASSLARSGSPGTHTDTQYF.

This clonotype was seen at least ten times. This chain uses TRBV3-1 with TRBJ2-5; D is ambiguous. The CDR3 length is 11 residues. V shed 1 base and J shed 5 bases, with 2 bases lying between them. CDR1 and CDR2 from the germline V gene are LGHDT and YNNKEL (reference sequence). The CDR3 DNA reads as TGTGCCAGCAGCCAAGCGGAGACCCAGTACTTC. Its translation is CASSQAETQYF.

The chain employs TRBV20-1 and TRBJ2-1; no clear D gene. This CDR3 comprises 11 residues. Germline CDR1 and CDR2: DFQATT and SNEGSKA (reference sequence). V was trimmed by 5 bases and J by 14 bases, leaving 16 bases between them. CDR3 sequence (DNA): TGCAGTGCTCCAGAGCCACCCTGGGAGTTCTTC. Residues: CSAPEPPWEFF.

This clonotype was found many times. The chain joins TRBV20-1 to TRBJ1-2; D remains unclear. Trimming cost V 0 bases and J 4 bases, with 9 bases left between them. CDR1 is DFQATT and CDR2 is SNEGSKA in the germline V gene (reference sequence). CDR3 length: 13 residues. The CDR3 DNA reads as TGCAGTGCTAGAGAACGGCTACCCTATGGCTACACCTTC. This sequence encodes CSARERLPYGYTF.

To note about this clonotype: A much bigger clone sits one base away, suggesting this may be a read error. The rearrangement links TRBV20-1 to TRBJ2-7; a weak D match, TRBD1 (5 bases). Germline V CDR1 and CDR2: DFQATT, SNEGSKA (reference sequence). V lost 8 bases and J 4 bases, leaving 15 bases between the germline ends. CDR3 length equals 12 residues. In DNA form, the CDR3 reads TGCAGTTCCCTCGAAGGGGCATACGAGCAGTACTTC. Its protein product is CSSLEGAYEQYF.

The table lists this clonotype with many counts. This sequence joins TRBV5-1 and TRBJ2-7, with TRBD1 identical over 7 bases. Germline V CDR1 and CDR2: SGHRS, YFSETQ. The V and J ends lost 3 bases and 5 bases, in that order; junction bases with no gene match: 2. The CDR3 has 12 residues. CDR3 in amino acids: CASSSDRDEQYF. In nucleotides, the CDR3 is TGCGCCAGCAGCTCCGACAGGGACGAGCAGTACTTC.

The sample holds many counts of this clonotype. This rearrangement joins TRBV6-5 to TRBJ1-2, with TRBD1 identical over 7 bases. V lost 8 bases, J lost 4 bases, and 4 bases stayed unmatched. Germline assignment: CDR1 MNHEY and CDR2 SVGAGI. This CDR3 contains 12 residues. CDR3: CASRQGLYGYTF. The CDR3 DNA sequence: TGTGCCAGCCGACAGGGCCTCTATGGCTACACCTTC.

This clonotype was detected ten times or more. The chain couples TRBV20-1 to TRBJ2-7; 7 bases fit TRBD1. The CDR3 is 15 amino acids. CDR1 is DFQATT, CDR2 SNEGSKA, per germline (reference sequence). J lost 3 bases, V lost 2 bases, and 10 bases had no gene match. The CDR3 region has the DNA TGCAGTGCTAGAAGGGGGCAGGGGATGAACTACGAGCAGTACTTC. Its translation is CSARRGQGMNYEQYF.

This clonotype was seen ten or more times. This chain joins TRBV28 and TRBJ2-7; D ambiguous. Germline values: CDR1 MDHEN, CDR2 SYDVKM. This CDR3 is 14 amino acids long. V gave up 1 base and J gave up 4 bases, with 11 bases separating them. CDR3 DNA sequence: TGTGCCAGCAGTTTATTTGCGCCAGCTTACGAGCAGTACTTC. This gives the protein CASSLFAPAYEQYF.

This CDR3 is CASSYLAGPPGGSSYNEQFF. The CDR3, as DNA: TGTGCCAGCAGCTACCTAGCGGGCCCCCCGGGAGGGAGCTCCTACAATGAGCAGTTCTTC. V and J are TRBV7-3 and TRBJ2-1; 8 bases map to TRBD2. Trimming cost V 4 bases and J 0 bases; bases outside gene matches: 17. Germline loops: CDR1 SGHTA, CDR2 FQGTGA. The CDR3 has 20 residues.

The chain is built from TRBV7-9 and TRBJ2-1; 7 nucleotides match TRBD2. The V gene end was trimmed by 4 bases and the J gene end by 10 bases; junction bases not matched to a gene: 10. The CDR3 has 14 amino acids. In germline, CDR1 is SEHNR, CDR2 FQNEAQ (reference sequence). DNA for the CDR3: TGTGCCAGCAGCTCCGGACTAGGGGAGGAAGAGCAGTTCTTC. As protein: CASSSGLGEEEQFF.

This clonotype was seen repeatedly, ten times or more. The genes are TRBV10-3 and TRBJ2-3, with 12 nucleotides matching TRBD2. The CDR3 spans 15 residues. Germline V gene sequence: CDR1 ENHRY, CDR2 SYGVKD. The V and J ends lost 4 bases and 6 bases, in that order; junction bases with no gene match: 5. This CDR3 reads CAISGTSGDSDTQYF. CDR3 nucleotide sequence: TGTGCCATCAGTGGGACTAGCGGGGACAGCGATACGCAGTATTTT.